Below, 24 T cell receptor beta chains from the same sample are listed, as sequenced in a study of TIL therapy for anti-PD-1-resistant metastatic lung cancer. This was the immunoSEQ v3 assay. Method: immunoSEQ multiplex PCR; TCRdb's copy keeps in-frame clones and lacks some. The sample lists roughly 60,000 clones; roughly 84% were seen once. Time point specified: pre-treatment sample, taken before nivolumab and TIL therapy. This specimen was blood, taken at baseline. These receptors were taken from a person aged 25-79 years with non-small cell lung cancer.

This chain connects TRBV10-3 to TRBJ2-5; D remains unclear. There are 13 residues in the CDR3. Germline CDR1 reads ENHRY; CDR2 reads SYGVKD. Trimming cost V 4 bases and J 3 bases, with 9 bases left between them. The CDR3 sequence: CAISVRAEETQYF. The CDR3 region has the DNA TGTGCCATCAGTGTTAGGGCCGAAGAGACCCAGTACTTC.

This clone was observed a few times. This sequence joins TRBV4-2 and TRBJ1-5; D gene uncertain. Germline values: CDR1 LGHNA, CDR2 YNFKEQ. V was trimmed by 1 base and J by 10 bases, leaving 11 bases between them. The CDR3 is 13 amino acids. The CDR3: CASSQVVGEPQHF. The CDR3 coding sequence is TGTGCCAGCAGCCAAGTGGTGGGAGAACCCCAGCATTTT.

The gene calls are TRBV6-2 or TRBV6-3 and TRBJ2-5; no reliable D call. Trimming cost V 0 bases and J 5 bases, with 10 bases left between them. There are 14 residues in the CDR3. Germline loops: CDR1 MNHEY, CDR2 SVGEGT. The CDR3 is CASSYSGLGETQYF. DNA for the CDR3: TGTGCCAGCAGTTACTCGGGTCTGGGCGAGACCCAGTACTTC.

CDR3 region: CASSLELLAGWQFF. The CDR3, as DNA: TGCGCCAGCAGCTTGGAGTTACTAGCGGGGTGGCAGTTCTTC. The chain employs TRBV5-1 and TRBJ2-1, with 10 bases matching TRBD2. Per the germline V gene, CDR1 is SGHRS and CDR2 is YFSETQ. The CDR3 sequence is 14 residues long. J was trimmed by 12 bases and V by 0 bases; bases with no gene match: 6.

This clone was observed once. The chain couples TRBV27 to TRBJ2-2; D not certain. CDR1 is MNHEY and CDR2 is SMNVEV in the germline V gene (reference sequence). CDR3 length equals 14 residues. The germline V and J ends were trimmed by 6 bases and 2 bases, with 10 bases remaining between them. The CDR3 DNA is TGTGCCAGCAGCCCCCCGGGCAACACCGGGGAGCTGTTTTTT. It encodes CASSPPGNTGELFF.

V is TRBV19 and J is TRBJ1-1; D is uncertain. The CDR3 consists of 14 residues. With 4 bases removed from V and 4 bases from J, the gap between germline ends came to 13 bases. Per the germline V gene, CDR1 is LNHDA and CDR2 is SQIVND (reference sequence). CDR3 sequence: CASSKSGRVTEAFF. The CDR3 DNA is TGTGCCAGTAGTAAGTCAGGCCGGGTCACTGAAGCTTTCTTT.

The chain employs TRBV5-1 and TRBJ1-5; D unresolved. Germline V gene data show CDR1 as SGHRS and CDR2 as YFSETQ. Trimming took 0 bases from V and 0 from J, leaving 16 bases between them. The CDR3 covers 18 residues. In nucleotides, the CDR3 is TGCGCCAGCAGCTTGGATCCTAACAGACTAATTAGCAATCAGCCCCAGCATTTT. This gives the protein CASSLDPNRLISNQPQHF.

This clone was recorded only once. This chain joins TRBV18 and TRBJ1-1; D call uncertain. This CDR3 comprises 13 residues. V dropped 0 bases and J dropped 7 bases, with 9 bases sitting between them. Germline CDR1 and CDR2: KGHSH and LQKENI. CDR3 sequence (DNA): TGTGCCAGCTCACCACCCAGTCAACTTGAAGCTTTCTTT. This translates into CASSPPSQLEAFF.

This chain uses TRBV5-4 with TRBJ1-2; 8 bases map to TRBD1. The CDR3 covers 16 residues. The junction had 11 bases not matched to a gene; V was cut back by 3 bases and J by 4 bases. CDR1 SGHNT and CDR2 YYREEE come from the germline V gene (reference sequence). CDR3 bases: TGTGCCAGCAGCTCCCCTCCCGGACAGGGTTTCTATGGCTACACCTTC. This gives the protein CASSSPPGQGFYGYTF.

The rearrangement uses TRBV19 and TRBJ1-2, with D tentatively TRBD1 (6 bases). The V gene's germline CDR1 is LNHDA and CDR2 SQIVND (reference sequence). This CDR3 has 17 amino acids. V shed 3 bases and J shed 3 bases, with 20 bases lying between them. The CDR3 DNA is TGTGCCAGTAGTATTACCAGGGGCGAGACAAGGGACTATGGCTACACCTTC. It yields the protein CASSITRGETRDYGYTF.

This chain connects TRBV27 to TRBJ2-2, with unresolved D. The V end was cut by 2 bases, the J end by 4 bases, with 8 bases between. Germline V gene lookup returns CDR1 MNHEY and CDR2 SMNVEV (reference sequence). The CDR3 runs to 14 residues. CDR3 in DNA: TGTGCCAGCAGTTTAAACCAGCTCACCGGGGAGCTGTTTTTT. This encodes CASSLNQLTGELFF.

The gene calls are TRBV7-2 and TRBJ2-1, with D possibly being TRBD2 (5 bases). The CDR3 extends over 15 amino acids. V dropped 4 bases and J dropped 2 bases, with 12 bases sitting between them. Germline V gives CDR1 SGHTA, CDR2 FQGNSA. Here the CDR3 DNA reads TGTGCCAGCAGCTCCCTTGGAGCGGCCTACAATGAGCAGTTCTTC. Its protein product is CASSSLGAAYNEQFF. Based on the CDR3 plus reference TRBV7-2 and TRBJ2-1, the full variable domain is GAGVSQSPSNKVTEKGKDVELRCDPISGHTALYWYRQSLGQGLEFLIYFQGNSAPDKSGLPSDRFSAERTGGSVSTLTIQRTQQEDSAVYLCASSSLGAAYNEQFFGPGTRLTVL.

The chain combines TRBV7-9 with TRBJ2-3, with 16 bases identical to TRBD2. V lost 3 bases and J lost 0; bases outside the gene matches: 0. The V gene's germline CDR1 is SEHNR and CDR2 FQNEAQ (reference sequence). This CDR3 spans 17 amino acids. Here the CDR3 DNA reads TGTGCCAGCAGCTTGGGACTAGCGGGAGGGAGCACAGATACGCAGTATTTT. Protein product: CASSLGLAGGSTDTQYF.

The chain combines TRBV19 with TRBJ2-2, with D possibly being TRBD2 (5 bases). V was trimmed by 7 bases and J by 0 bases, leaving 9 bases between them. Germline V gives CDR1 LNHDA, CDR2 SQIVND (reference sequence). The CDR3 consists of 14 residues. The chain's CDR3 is CASMRAANTGELFF. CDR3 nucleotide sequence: TGTGCCAGTATGCGGGCCGCGAACACCGGGGAGCTGTTTTTT.

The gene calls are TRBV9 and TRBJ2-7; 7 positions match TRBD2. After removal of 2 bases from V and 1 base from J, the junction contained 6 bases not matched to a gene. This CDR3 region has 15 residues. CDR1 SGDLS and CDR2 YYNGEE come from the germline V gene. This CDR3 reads CASSVGASGSYEQYF. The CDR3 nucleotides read TGTGCCAGCAGCGTCGGGGCTAGCGGTTCCTACGAGCAGTACTTC.

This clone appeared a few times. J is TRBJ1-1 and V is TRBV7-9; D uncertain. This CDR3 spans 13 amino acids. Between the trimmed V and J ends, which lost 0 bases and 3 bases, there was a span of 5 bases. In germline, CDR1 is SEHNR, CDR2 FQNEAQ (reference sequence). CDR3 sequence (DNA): TGTGCCAGCAGCTTAGCTCAATACACTGAAGCTTTCTTT. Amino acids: CASSLAQYTEAFF.

The CDR3 nucleotides read TGTGCCAGCAGCTTAGGGTTCGGGGGACAGGGGGTTGGCTACACCTTC. Encoded protein: CASSLGFGGQGVGYTF. The rearrangement uses TRBV5-4 and TRBJ1-2, with TRBD1 identical over 11 bases. The CDR3 totals 16 residues. CDR1 is SGHNT, CDR2 YYREEE, per germline (reference sequence). V shed 2 bases and J 7 bases; nucleotides not matched to a gene: 10.

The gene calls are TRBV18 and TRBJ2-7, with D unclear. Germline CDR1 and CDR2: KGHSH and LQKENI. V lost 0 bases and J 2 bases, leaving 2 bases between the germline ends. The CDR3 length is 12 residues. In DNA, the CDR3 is TGTGCCAGCTCACCACCCACCTACGAGCAGTACTTC. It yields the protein CASSPPTYEQYF.

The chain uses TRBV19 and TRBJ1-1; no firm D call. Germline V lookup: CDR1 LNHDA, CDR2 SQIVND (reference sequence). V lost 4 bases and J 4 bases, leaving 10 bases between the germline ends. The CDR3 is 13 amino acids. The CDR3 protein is CASSNRVVTEAFF. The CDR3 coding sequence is TGTGCCAGTAGTAACCGGGTCGTCACTGAAGCTTTCTTT.

The CDR3 sequence: CASTFRDSPLHF. The CDR3 region has the DNA TGTGCCAGCACCTTCCGGGATTCACCCCTCCACTTT. This rearrangement joins TRBV6-6 to TRBJ1-6; no definite D call. Trimming shortened V by 7 bases and J by 8 bases, and 9 bases separated the two germline ends. The CDR3 extends over 12 amino acids. Germline V CDR1 and CDR2: MNHNY, SVGAGI (reference sequence).

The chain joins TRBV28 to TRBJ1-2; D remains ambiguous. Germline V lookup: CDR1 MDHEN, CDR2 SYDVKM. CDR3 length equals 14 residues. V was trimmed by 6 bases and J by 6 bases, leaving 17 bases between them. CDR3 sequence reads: CASRHSLGSNGYTF. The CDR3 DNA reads TGTGCCAGCAGGCATAGCTTGGGGTCGAATGGCTACACCTTC.

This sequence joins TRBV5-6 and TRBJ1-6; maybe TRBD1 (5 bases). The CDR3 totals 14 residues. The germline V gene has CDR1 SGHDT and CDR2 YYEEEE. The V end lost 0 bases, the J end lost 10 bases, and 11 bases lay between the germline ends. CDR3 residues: CASSLGQLISPLHF. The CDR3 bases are TGTGCCAGCAGCTTGGGACAGTTAATCTCACCCCTCCACTTT.

This CDR3 is CASRRDRGFGTEAFF. Written as DNA, the CDR3 is TGTGCCAGCAGAAGGGACAGGGGATTCGGCACTGAAGCTTTCTTT. This sequence joins TRBV6-5 and TRBJ1-1; 10 bases match TRBD1. J lost 4 bases, V lost 6 bases, and 8 bases had no gene match. From germline, CDR1 is MNHEY and CDR2 SVGAGI. The CDR3 is made up of 15 amino acids.

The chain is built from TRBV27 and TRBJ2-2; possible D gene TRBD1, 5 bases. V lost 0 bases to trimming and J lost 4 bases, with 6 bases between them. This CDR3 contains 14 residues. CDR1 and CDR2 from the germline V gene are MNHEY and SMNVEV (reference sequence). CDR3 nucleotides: TGTGCCAGCAGTTTATCCAGGGTCACCGGGGAGCTGTTTTTT. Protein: CASSLSRVTGELFF.